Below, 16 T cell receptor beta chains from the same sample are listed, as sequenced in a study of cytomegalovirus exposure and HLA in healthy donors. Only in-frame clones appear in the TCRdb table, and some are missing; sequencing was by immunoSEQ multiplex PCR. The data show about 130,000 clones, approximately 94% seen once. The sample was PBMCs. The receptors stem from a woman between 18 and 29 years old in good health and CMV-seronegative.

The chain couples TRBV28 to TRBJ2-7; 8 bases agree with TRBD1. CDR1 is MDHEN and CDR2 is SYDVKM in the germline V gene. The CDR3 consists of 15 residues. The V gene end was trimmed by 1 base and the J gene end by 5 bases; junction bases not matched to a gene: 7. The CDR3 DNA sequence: TGTGCCAGCAGTTTATTTGGACAGGGTCGGAACGAGCAGTACTTC. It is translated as CASSLFGQGRNEQYF.

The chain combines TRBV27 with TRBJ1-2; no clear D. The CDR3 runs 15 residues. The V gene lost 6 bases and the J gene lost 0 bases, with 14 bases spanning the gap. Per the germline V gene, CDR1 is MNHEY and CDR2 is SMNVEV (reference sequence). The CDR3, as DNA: TGTGCCAGCAGCGGGAGCCAGTCAGCTAACTATGGCTACACCTTC. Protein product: CASSGSQSANYGYTF.

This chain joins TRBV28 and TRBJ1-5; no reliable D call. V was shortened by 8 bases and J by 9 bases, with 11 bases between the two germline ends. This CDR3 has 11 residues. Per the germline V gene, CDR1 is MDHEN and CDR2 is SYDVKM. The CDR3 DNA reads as TGTGCCAGCGGACTGAGAGGGCCCCAGCATTTT. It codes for CASGLRGPQHF.

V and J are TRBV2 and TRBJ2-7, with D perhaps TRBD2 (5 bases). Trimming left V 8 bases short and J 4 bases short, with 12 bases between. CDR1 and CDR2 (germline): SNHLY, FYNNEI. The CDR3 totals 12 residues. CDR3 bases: TGTGCCAGCCGACTATCCCCTTACGAGCAGTACTTC. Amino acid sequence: CASRLSPYEQYF. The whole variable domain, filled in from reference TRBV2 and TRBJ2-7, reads EPEVTQTPSHQVTQMGQEVILRCVPISNHLYFYWYRQILGQKVEFLVSFYNNEISEKSEIFDDQFSVERPDGSNFTLKIRSTKLEDSAMYFCASRLSPYEQYFGPGTRLTVT.

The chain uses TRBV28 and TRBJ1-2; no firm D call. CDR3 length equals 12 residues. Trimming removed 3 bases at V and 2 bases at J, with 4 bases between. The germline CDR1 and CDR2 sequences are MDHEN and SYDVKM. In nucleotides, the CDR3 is TGTGCCAGCAGTTTCGGGAACTATGGCTACACCTTC. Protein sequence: CASSFGNYGYTF.

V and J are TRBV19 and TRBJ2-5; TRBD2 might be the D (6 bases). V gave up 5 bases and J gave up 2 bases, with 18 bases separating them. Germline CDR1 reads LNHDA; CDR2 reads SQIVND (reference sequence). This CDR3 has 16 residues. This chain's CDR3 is CASSLDRGTQQETQYF. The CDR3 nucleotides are TGTGCCAGTAGTCTGGACCGGGGGACGCAGCAAGAGACCCAGTACTTC. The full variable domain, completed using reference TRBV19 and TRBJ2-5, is DGGITQSPKYLFRKEGQNVTLSCEQNLNHDAMYWYRQDPGQGLRLIYYSQIVNDFQKGDIAEGYSVSREKKESFPLTVTSAQKNPTAFYLCASSLDRGTQQETQYFGPGTRLLVL.

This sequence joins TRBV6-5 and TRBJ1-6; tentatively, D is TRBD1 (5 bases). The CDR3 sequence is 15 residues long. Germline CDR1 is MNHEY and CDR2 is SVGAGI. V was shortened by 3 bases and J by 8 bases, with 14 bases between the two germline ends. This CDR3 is CASSYGPSRDSPLHF. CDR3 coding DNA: TGTGCCAGCAGTTATGGCCCGTCCAGGGATTCACCCCTCCACTTT.

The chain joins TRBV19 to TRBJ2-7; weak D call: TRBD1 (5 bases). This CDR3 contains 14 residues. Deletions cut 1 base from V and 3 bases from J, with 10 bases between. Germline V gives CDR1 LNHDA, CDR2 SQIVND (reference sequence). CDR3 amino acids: CASSIGPGLYEQYF. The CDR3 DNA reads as TGTGCCAGTAGTATAGGTCCAGGGCTCTACGAGCAGTACTTC.

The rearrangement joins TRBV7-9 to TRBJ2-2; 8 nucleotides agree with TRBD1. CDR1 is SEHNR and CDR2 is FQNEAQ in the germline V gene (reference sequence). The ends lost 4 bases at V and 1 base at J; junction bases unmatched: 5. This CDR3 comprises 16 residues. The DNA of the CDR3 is TGTGCCAGCAGCTACCTCGACAGGGGGAACACCGGGGAGCTGTTTTTT. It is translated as CASSYLDRGNTGELFF.

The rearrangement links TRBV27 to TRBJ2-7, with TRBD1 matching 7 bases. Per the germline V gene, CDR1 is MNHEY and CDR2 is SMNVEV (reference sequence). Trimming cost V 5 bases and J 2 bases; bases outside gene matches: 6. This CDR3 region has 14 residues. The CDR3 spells CASSLGQATYEQYF. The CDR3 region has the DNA TGTGCCAGCAGTCTCGGACAGGCCACCTACGAGCAGTACTTC.

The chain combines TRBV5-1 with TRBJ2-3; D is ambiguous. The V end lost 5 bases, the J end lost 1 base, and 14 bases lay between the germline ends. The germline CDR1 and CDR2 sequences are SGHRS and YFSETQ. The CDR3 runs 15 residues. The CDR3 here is CASRPEQFRTDTQYF. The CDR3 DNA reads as TGCGCCAGCAGACCAGAACAGTTTCGCACAGATACGCAGTATTTT.

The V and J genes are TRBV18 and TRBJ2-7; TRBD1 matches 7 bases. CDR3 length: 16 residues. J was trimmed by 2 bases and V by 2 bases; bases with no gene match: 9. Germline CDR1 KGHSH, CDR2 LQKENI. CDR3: CASSPDRQGRTYEQYF. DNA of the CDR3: TGTGCCAGCTCACCAGACCGACAGGGCAGGACCTACGAGCAGTACTTC.

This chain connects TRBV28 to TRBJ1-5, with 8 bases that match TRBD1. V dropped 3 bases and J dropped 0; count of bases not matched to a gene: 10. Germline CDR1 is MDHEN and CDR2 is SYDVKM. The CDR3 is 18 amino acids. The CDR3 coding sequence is TGTGCCAGCAGTTTGGGGACAGGTCTAACCTATAGCAATCAGCCCCAGCATTTT. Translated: CASSLGTGLTYSNQPQHF.

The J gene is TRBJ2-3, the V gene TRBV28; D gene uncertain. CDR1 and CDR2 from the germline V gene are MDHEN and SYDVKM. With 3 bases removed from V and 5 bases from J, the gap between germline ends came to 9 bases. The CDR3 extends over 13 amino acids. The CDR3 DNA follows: TGTGCCAGCAGTTTTTCTCCGAGAGATACGCAGTATTTT. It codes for CASSFSPRDTQYF. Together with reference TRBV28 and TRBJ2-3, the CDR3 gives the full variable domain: DVKVTQSSRYLVKRTGEKVFLECVQDMDHENMFWYRQDPGLGLRLIYFSYDVKMKEKGDIPEGYSVSREKKERFSLILESASTNQTSMYLCASSFSPRDTQYFGPGTRLTVL.

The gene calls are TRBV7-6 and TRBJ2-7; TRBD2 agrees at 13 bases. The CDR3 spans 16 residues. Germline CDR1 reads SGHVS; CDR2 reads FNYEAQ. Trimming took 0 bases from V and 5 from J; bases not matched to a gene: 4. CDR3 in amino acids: CASSLAGTSGINEQYF. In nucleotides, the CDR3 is TGTGCCAGCAGCTTAGCGGGGACTAGCGGGATCAACGAGCAGTACTTC. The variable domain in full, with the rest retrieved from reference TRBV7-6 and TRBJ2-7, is GAGVSQSPRYKVTKRGQDVALRCDPISGHVSLYWYRQALGQGPEFLTYFNYEAQQDKSGLPNDRFSAERPEGSISTLTIQRTEQRDSAMYRCASSLAGTSGINEQYFGPGTRLTVT.

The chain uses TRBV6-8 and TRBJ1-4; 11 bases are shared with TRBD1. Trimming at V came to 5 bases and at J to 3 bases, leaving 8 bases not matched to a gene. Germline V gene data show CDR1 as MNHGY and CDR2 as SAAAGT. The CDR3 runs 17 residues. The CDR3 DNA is TGTGCCAGCAGTAGCCGGGACAGGGGGAAGTCTAATGAAAAACTGTTTTTT. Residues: CASSSRDRGKSNEKLFF.